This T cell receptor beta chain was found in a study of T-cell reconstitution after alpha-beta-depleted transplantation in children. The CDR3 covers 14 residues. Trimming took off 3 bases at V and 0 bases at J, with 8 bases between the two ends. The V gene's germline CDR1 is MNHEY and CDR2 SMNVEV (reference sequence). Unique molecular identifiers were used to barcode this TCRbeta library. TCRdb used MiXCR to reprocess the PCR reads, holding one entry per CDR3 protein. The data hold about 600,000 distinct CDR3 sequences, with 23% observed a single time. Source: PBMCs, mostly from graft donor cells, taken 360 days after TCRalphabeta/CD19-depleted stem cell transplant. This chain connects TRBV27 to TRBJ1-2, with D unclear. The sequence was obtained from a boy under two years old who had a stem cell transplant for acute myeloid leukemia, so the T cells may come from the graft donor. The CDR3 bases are TGTGCCAGCAGTTTTGACGGTTCTAACTATGGCTACACCTTC. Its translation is CASSFDGSNYGYTF.